The TCR beta chain under discussion was sequenced for a study of regulatory T cells in long-lasting Graves disease. Time point of the sample: persistent/refractory GD, antithyroid drugs over 5 years with positive TRAb. RNA extracted from PBMCs served as the sequencing template. The CDR3 covers 19 residues. V trimming: 3 bases; J trimming: 0 bases; junction bases outside the gene matches: 16. According to the study, TCR beta libraries were built with iRepertoire HTBI primers and CDR3-region Arm-PCR. TCRdb re-called the multiplex PCR reads with MiXCR, one entry per CDR3 protein. The data contain around 400,000 distinct CDR3 sequences, 23% of them singletons.

This receptor was taken from a female donor with Graves disease. Sequences were derived from peripheral blood mononuclear cells (PBMCs), sampled when the disease was refractory, from a patient treated with antithyroid drugs. V is TRBV12-3 or TRBV12-4 and J is TRBJ1-1; 7 positions agree with TRBD1. For the CDR3, the DNA is TGTGCCAGCAGTTTGGGGGACAGTGAAATCTTTCCTATGAACACTGAAGCTTTCTTT. Its protein product is CASSLGDSEIFPMNTEAFF.